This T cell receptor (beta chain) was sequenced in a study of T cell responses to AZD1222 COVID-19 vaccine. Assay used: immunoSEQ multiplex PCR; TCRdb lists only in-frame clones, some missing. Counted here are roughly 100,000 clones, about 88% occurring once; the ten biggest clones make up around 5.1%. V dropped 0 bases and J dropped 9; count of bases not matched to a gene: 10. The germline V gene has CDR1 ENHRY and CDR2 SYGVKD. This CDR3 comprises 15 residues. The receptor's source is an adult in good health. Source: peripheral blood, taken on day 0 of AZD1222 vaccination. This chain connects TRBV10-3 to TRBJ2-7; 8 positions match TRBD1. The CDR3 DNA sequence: TGTGCCATCAGTGAGTCGTTGGACAGGGATACACGGCAGTACTTC. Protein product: CAISESLDRDTRQYF.